Listed below are T cell receptor beta chains from one sample, sequenced in a study of T cell responses to AZD1222 COVID-19 vaccine. Method: immunoSEQ multiplex PCR; TCRdb's copy keeps in-frame clones and lacks some. In the table there are 120,000 or so clones, around 87% of which are singletons. The material was peripheral blood, obtained on day 0 of AZD1222 vaccination. These receptors were obtained from an adult in good health. Both conserved end residues are part of each CDR3. A D gene is named only where the DNA matches it firmly. Only part of the rows carry a size: once, few, many, or a class if the clone is expanded.

clone_size,j_call,v_call,d_call,cdr3_nt,cdr3_aa
.,TRBJ2-3,TRBV5-1,.,TGCGCCAGCAGCTTGGCCTCGCAAGATACGCAGTATTTT,CASSLASQDTQYF
.,TRBJ2-5,TRBV19,.,TGTGCCAGTACCCCAAGGGGTTTTCTTCAAGAGACCCAGTACTTC,CASTPRGFLQETQYF
.,TRBJ1-2,TRBV20-1,.,TGCAGTGCTGGTGAAAACCGCTATGGCTACACCTTC,CSAGENRYGYTF
once,TRBJ1-4,TRBV5-1,TRBD1,TGCGCCAGCATGGACAGGGGAGGGCTTAATGAAAAACTGTTTTTT,CASMDRGGLNEKLFF
.,TRBJ2-7,TRBV4-1,.,TGCGCCAGCAGCCAATCGCGGATACGGGGTTGGCCCTACGAGCAGTACTTC,CASSQSRIRGWPYEQYF
.,TRBJ2-1,TRBV11-3,TRBD2,TGTGCCAGCAGCTTAGAGGCGGCTAGCGGGCAGACCTACAATGAGCAGTTCTTC,CASSLEAASGQTYNEQFF
.,TRBJ1-5,TRBV6-5,.,TGTGCCAGCAGATACGGGAGATTGAGCAATCAGCCCCAGCATTTT,CASRYGRLSNQPQHF
.,TRBJ2-3,TRBV11-2,.,TGTGCCAGCAGAACGACCCCAGATACGCAGTATTTT,CASRTTPDTQYF
.,TRBJ1-6,TRBV7-9,.,TGTGCCAGCAGCTTAGGCTCGGAGGCCGCCTATAATTCACCCCTCCACTTT,CASSLGSEAAYNSPLHF
.,TRBJ1-1,TRBV9,.,TGTGCCAGCAGCGTAGCCCCCGATCCCACTGAAGCTTTCTTT,CASSVAPDPTEAFF
once,TRBJ1-1,TRBV29-1,TRBD1,TGCAGCGTTCGTGACAGGGCCAACACTGAAGCTTTCTTT,CSVRDRANTEAFF
.,TRBJ2-3,TRBV28,.,TGTGCCAGCAGTCATAGCCCTGAGACTAGCACAGATACGCAGTATTTT,CASSHSPETSTDTQYF
.,TRBJ1-4,TRBV11-2,.,TGTGCCAGCCACGTTGGGGGGGCTCGTGAAAAACTGTTTTTT,CASHVGGAREKLFF
.,TRBJ2-3,TRBV29-1,.,TGCAGCGTTGAAGCGAGGGGTACAGATACGCAGTATTTT,CSVEARGTDTQYF
.,TRBJ1-2,TRBV23-1,.,TGCGCCAGCAGTCACCCCCGACGGGTTCGCTATGGCTACACCTTC,CASSHPRRVRYGYTF
.,TRBJ2-7,TRBV6-5,TRBD1,TGTGCCAGCAGTTATCGGGACAGGGGAGATTACGAGCAGTACTTC,CASSYRDRGDYEQYF
.,TRBJ1-2,TRBV6-5,.,TGTGCCAGCCGGGCCAGCCCTAACTATGGCTACACCTTC,CASRASPNYGYTF
.,TRBJ1-6,TRBV15,.,TGTGCCACCAGTTCAGCCCTCCACTTT,CATSSALHF
.,TRBJ2-2,TRBV10-3,.,TGTGCCATCAGTGATACACAGGTGGACACCGGGGAGCTGTTTTTT,CAISDTQVDTGELFF
.,TRBJ1-1,TRBV19,.,TGTGCCAGTTACGGGGGCCAGGGTAGGGAGAGCACTGAAGCTTTCTTT,CASYGGQGRESTEAFF
.,TRBJ1-5,TRBV7-9,.,TGTGCCAGCAGCTTAGTAGACAGCTTGTATAGCAATCAGCCCCAGCATTTT,CASSLVDSLYSNQPQHF
.,TRBJ2-1,TRBV5-4,.,TGTGCCAGCAGCCGGGGACGCGCCCGCTCCTACAATGAGCAGTTCTTC,CASSRGRARSYNEQFF
once,TRBJ2-3,TRBV4-2,.,TGTGCCAGCAGCACTCTCGCCCACGGACAGTCTCCAGATACGCAGTATTTT,CASSTLAHGQSPDTQYF
.,TRBJ1-2,TRBV27,TRBD1,TGTGCCAGCAGTTCAAAAGACAGGGTCGTTGGCTACACCTTC,CASSSKDRVVGYTF
.,TRBJ1-4,TRBV27,TRBD1,TGTGCCAGCAAAAGACAGGGGATGGATGAAAAACTGTTTTTT,CASKRQGMDEKLFF
.,TRBJ2-7,TRBV7-3,.,TGTGCCAGCAGGTCCGGGACATCCTACGAGCAGTACTTC,CASRSGTSYEQYF
few,TRBJ2-5,TRBV28,.,TGTGCCAGCAGTTCCCCATGGGTGAGGTTGACCCAGTACTTC,CASSSPWVRLTQYF
.,TRBJ2-7,TRBV27,.,TGTGCCAGCAGCACCACGACTGTTAGCTCCTACGAGCAGTACTTC,CASSTTTVSSYEQYF
.,TRBJ1-1,TRBV2,TRBD1,TGTGCCAGCAGCACGACAGGGAGAAGCTTT,CASSTTGRSF